This TCR beta chain appears in the sequencing data of a study of blood T cell repertoires in COVID-19. Whole-study context: Samples of COVID-19 (acute and convalescent) were obtained from the United States, Italy and Spain. PBMCs, B-cell-depleted T cells, or T cells were the source of the cDNA or gDNA that made up the material.

This CDR3 has 14 amino acids. Germline V gene sequence: CDR1 MNHEY, CDR2 SVGAGI. With 6 bases clipped from V and 3 bases from J, the junction kept 6 bases outside the gene matches. How the authors handled the data: Estimation of nucleated cell counts relied on the amplification of reference gene primers. Profiled with immunoSEQ multiplex PCR; TCRdb holds only in-frame clones, not every one. For V, J and clone size, that table is used; D and trimming come from the DNA. This table has approximately 70,000 clones, 75% to 85% appearing once. The sample was peripheral blood. This clonotype originated in a man between 65 and 85 years old who had recovered from COVID-19. This chain links TRBV6-5 with TRBJ2-7, with 9 bases lining up with TRBD1. The CDR3 region has the DNA TGTGCCAGCAGGCAAGGACAGGGGAGCTACGAGCAGTACTTC. The encoded protein is CASRQGQGSYEQYF.